These T cell receptor beta chains were read from a single sample in a study of post-analysis software for immune sequencing data. MiXCR, run by TCRdb on the PCR reads, gives a single entry per CDR3 protein. Found here are 170,000 or so distinct CDR3 sequences, around 30% of them singletons; the top ten hold roughly 1.6%. Source material: blood. Receptors originate from a girl under 18 with multiple sclerosis. Each CDR3 is given without its conserved first and last residue. The order of the fields is J gene, V gene, CDR3 protein.

j_call: TRBJ2-3
v_call: TRBV5-1
cdr3_aa: ASSKNTDTQY

j_call: TRBJ1-2
v_call: TRBV12-3/TRBV12-4
cdr3_aa: ASSGQALIYGYT

j_call: TRBJ2-7
v_call: TRBV24-1
cdr3_aa: ATRAGTGVYEQY

j_call: TRBJ2-5
v_call: TRBV12-3/TRBV12-4
cdr3_aa: ASRGKETQY

j_call: TRBJ2-3
v_call: TRBV5-1
cdr3_aa: ASSLEGEFSTDTQY

j_call: TRBJ1-3
v_call: TRBV12-3/TRBV12-4
cdr3_aa: ASSFEVSGINTIY

j_call: TRBJ1-1
v_call: TRBV4-1
cdr3_aa: ARSQDRQNTEAF

j_call: TRBJ1-1
v_call: TRBV11-2
cdr3_aa: ASSLSPNTNTEAF

j_call: TRBJ2-1
v_call: TRBV24-1
cdr3_aa: ATSDRRSSSYNEQF

j_call: TRBJ1-5
v_call: TRBV4-1
cdr3_aa: ASSPWTGLTLNQPQH

j_call: TRBJ2-7
v_call: TRBV4-1
cdr3_aa: ASSQKAGAGRYEQY

j_call: TRBJ2-7
v_call: TRBV20-1
cdr3_aa: SARGAGERYEQY

j_call: TRBJ1-2
v_call: TRBV10-3
cdr3_aa: AINYDGNYGYT

j_call: TRBJ1-1
v_call: TRBV6-5
cdr3_aa: ASSYSVTEAF

j_call: TRBJ1-5
v_call: TRBV30
cdr3_aa: AWSTGFNQPQH

j_call: TRBJ1-5
v_call: TRBV13
cdr3_aa: ASSQEGDQPQH

j_call: TRBJ1-1
v_call: TRBV4-1
cdr3_aa: ASSQDQFPVTEAF

j_call: TRBJ2-5
v_call: TRBV24-1
cdr3_aa: ATSDGDGGTETQY

j_call: TRBJ2-5
v_call: TRBV10-3
cdr3_aa: AISEPGASGFYGQY

j_call: TRBJ2-4
v_call: TRBV3-1
cdr3_aa: ASSQLGAYEQY

j_call: TRBJ2-7
v_call: TRBV20-1
cdr3_aa: SARRGPEDEQY

j_call: TRBJ1-1
v_call: TRBV29-1
cdr3_aa: SARDTEAF

j_call: TRBJ2-1
v_call: TRBV27
cdr3_aa: ASSAFDRVWDNEQF

j_call: TRBJ2-3
v_call: TRBV20-1
cdr3_aa: SAREATGTDTQY

j_call: TRBJ2-3
v_call: TRBV11-1
cdr3_aa: ASSVAPSTDTQY

j_call: TRBJ1-1
v_call: TRBV12-5
cdr3_aa: ASGLRQGDTEAF

j_call: TRBJ1-1
v_call: TRBV5-6
cdr3_aa: ASGPSDTEAF

j_call: TRBJ1-1
v_call: TRBV20-1
cdr3_aa: SARVWTANTEAF

j_call: TRBJ2-5
v_call: TRBV20-1
cdr3_aa: SAIPGASGSGGTQY

j_call: TRBJ1-5
v_call: TRBV20-1
cdr3_aa: SASTWDFRQPQH

j_call: TRBJ1-1
v_call: TRBV5-5
cdr3_aa: ASSLVGGGTMNTEAF

j_call: TRBJ2-1
v_call: TRBV19
cdr3_aa: AGSSQGPLSSYNEQF

j_call: TRBJ1-2
v_call: TRBV2
cdr3_aa: ASSEDLLGGDYGYT

j_call: TRBJ2-7
v_call: TRBV29-1
cdr3_aa: SVVSGAYEQY

j_call: TRBJ2-7
v_call: TRBV29-1
cdr3_aa: SVVAGPKGEQY

j_call: TRBJ2-1
v_call: TRBV9
cdr3_aa: ASSVSGDGFREQF

j_call: TRBJ1-1
v_call: TRBV14
cdr3_aa: ASSQERRGAEAF

j_call: TRBJ1-4
v_call: TRBV12-3/TRBV12-4
cdr3_aa: ASLWGTGATNEKRF

j_call: TRBJ2-3
v_call: TRBV7-9
cdr3_aa: ASSPTGTGYTDTQY

j_call: TRBJ1-1
v_call: TRBV3-1
cdr3_aa: ASSQLGGPEAF

j_call: TRBJ2-7
v_call: TRBV12-3/TRBV12-4
cdr3_aa: ASRAPIAYEQY

j_call: TRBJ2-1
v_call: TRBV3-1
cdr3_aa: ASNHVGLADNEQF

j_call: TRBJ1-4
v_call: TRBV7-9
cdr3_aa: ASSTTGNEKLF

j_call: TRBJ2-5
v_call: TRBV6-6
cdr3_aa: ASRFQQGRETQY

j_call: TRBJ2-1
v_call: TRBV28
cdr3_aa: ASSRVGGRQF

j_call: TRBJ1-1
v_call: TRBV5-1
cdr3_aa: ASSSGDRAGGTEAF

j_call: TRBJ2-1
v_call: TRBV7-3
cdr3_aa: ASSLSPSGGNNEQF

j_call: TRBJ2-3
v_call: TRBV3-1
cdr3_aa: ASSSGPAGADTQY

j_call: TRBJ2-7
v_call: TRBV28
cdr3_aa: ASRSGTGASSYEQY

j_call: TRBJ1-1
v_call: TRBV20-1
cdr3_aa: SARRQRLDIEAF

j_call: TRBJ1-1
v_call: TRBV3-1
cdr3_aa: ASSQQISEAF

j_call: TRBJ2-1
v_call: TRBV29-1
cdr3_aa: SVVRFPGVGEQF

j_call: TRBJ1-1
v_call: TRBV25-1
cdr3_aa: ASSELYNGAF